Shown below are 30 T cell receptor beta chains from a single sample sequenced in a study of blood T cell repertoires in COVID-19. Clones were read by immunoSEQ multiplex PCR, and TCRdb kept only the in-frame ones, dropping some. The sample holds under 250,000 clones, 80% to 90% seen once. Source material: peripheral blood. Receptor source: a man in his fifties or sixties who had recovered from COVID-19.

The chain is built from TRBV18 and TRBJ2-1; 14 bases are shared with TRBD2. This CDR3 comprises 19 residues. J gave up 0 bases and V 3 bases, and 7 bases lay outside the gene matches. The germline V gene encodes CDR1 KGHSH and CDR2 LQKENI. The CDR3 region has the DNA TGTGCCAGCTCACCGAGACTAGCGGGGGGGGCCCTCTCCTACAATGAGCAGTTCTTC. Its translation: CASSPRLAGGALSYNEQFF. Full variable domain (rest looked up from reference TRBV18 and TRBJ2-1): NAGVMQNPRHLVRRRGQEARLRCSPMKGHSHVYWYRQLPEEGLKFMVYLQKENIIDESGMPKERFSAEFPKEGPSILRIQQVVRGDSAAYFCASSPRLAGGALSYNEQFFGPGTRLTVL.

The rearrangement uses TRBV5-6 and TRBJ2-3, with 11 bases identical to TRBD2. The junction had 11 bases not matched to a gene; V was cut back by 0 bases and J by 2 bases. CDR1 is SGHDT, CDR2 YYEEEE, per germline. This CDR3 has 19 amino acids. CDR3 loop: CASSLAGPTSGTITDTQYF. The CDR3 nucleotides are TGTGCCAGCAGCTTGGCTGGCCCGACTAGCGGGACTATCACAGATACGCAGTATTTT.

The gene calls are TRBV29-1 and TRBJ2-7; D unresolved. CDR3 size: 12 residues. Germline V CDR1 and CDR2: SQVTM, ANQGSEA. Trimming took off 2 bases at V and 5 bases at J, with 10 bases between the two ends. CDR3 nucleotides: TGCAGCGTTGAATCATTCCCAAACGAGCAGTACTTC. Its protein is CSVESFPNEQYF.

The chain combines TRBV2 with TRBJ2-3; D is perhaps TRBD2 (6 bases). The V end lost 3 bases, the J end lost 0 bases, and 7 bases lay between the germline ends. The length of the CDR3 is 14 residues. The germline gives CDR1 SNHLY, CDR2 FYNNEI. CDR3 DNA sequence: TGTGCCAGCAGTGAGCGGGAAAGCACAGATACGCAGTATTTT. This translates into CASSERESTDTQYF.

V is TRBV20-1 and J is TRBJ2-7; 7 nucleotides align to TRBD1. This CDR3 region has 12 residues. V dropped 4 bases and J dropped 6; count of bases not matched to a gene: 6. Germline-derived CDR1 and CDR2 are DFQATT and SNEGSKA (reference sequence). The CDR3 DNA sequence: TGCAGTGCTAATGACAGGGTAGGCGAGCAGTACTTC. This translates into CSANDRVGEQYF.

In its sample, this clone was seen once. The J gene is TRBJ2-3, the V gene TRBV19; 12 nucleotides agree with TRBD2. In germline, CDR1 is LNHDA, CDR2 SQIVND (reference sequence). The V gene end was trimmed by 6 bases and the J gene end by 1 base; junction bases not matched to a gene: 14. The length of the CDR3 is 19 residues. This CDR3 reads CASRPLRSSGRAGTDTQYF. The CDR3 nucleotides are TGTGCCAGTAGACCGCTGCGGTCTAGCGGGAGGGCCGGCACAGATACGCAGTATTTT.

The chain employs TRBV28 and TRBJ2-7; D unresolved. Trimming pared 5 bases from V and 3 bases from J, leaving 11 bases between. CDR1 is MDHEN and CDR2 is SYDVKM in the germline V gene. The CDR3 has 13 amino acids. CDR3 protein: CASSPNPLYEQYF. CDR3 nucleotides: TGTGCCAGCAGTCCTAACCCCCTCTACGAGCAGTACTTC.

This sequence joins TRBV5-1 and TRBJ2-3, with D maybe TRBD2 (5 bases). This CDR3 region has 15 residues. Germline CDR1 is SGHRS and CDR2 is YFSETQ. V lost 2 bases and J 2 bases, leaving 12 bases between the germline ends. The chain's CDR3 is CASSLRTYLTDTQYF. In nucleotides, the CDR3 is TGCGCCAGCAGCTTACGGACTTACCTCACAGATACGCAGTATTTT.

About this clone itself: At one of its ends the junction is not consistent with the germline gene, which may arise from a read error. J is TRBJ1-4 and V is TRBV4-2; 7 bases agree with TRBD1. Per the germline V gene, CDR1 is LGHNA and CDR2 is YNFKEQ. This CDR3 spans 15 amino acids. The CDR3: CASRQGDRFNEKLFF. In DNA, the CDR3 is TGTGCCAGCAGACAAGGGGACAGATTTAATGAAAAACTGTTTTTT.

As DNA, the CDR3 is TGTGCCAACAAAATGGACAGGGGGAGCCCCTACGAGCAGTACTTC. It specifies CANKMDRGSPYEQYF. The chain couples TRBV2 to TRBJ2-7, with 10 bases identical to TRBD1. The CDR3 covers 15 residues. With V trimmed by 10 bases and J by 2 bases, 11 bases remained unmatched. Germline CDR1 SNHLY, CDR2 FYNNEI.

The rearrangement uses TRBV10-1 and TRBJ2-7; D is unresolved. CDR1 and CDR2 from the germline V gene are WNHNN and SYGVQD (reference sequence). Trimming cost V 0 bases and J 3 bases, with 9 bases left between them. The CDR3 runs 14 residues. The CDR3 here is CASSESRRNYEQYF. CDR3 in DNA: TGCGCCAGCAGTGAGTCGAGGAGAAACTACGAGCAGTACTTC.

J is TRBJ2-7 and V is TRBV20-1; 7 bases fit TRBD1. The CDR3 covers 16 residues. The ends lost 3 bases at V and 2 bases at J; junction bases unmatched: 13. Germline V CDR1 and CDR2: DFQATT, SNEGSKA (reference sequence). CDR3 sequence (DNA): TGCAGTGCTAGTCGGAGTGACAGGGTGGGACCCTACGAGCAGTACTTC. This gives the protein CSASRSDRVGPYEQYF.

A single count supports this clone. The V call is TRBV29-1, the J call TRBJ1-1; D remains ambiguous. The CDR3 has 12 amino acids. Germline V gene data show CDR1 as SQVTM and CDR2 as ANQGSEA. Trimming removed 4 bases from V and 1 base from J, with 7 bases in between. The DNA of the CDR3 is TGCAGCGTTGTTGGCAGGAACACTGAAGCTTTCTTT. This gives the protein CSVVGRNTEAFF.

The chain has TRBV7-2 and TRBJ2-5; 7 nucleotides align to TRBD1. Trimming cost V 3 bases and J 3 bases; bases outside gene matches: 1. Germline lookup yields CDR1 SGHTA and CDR2 FQGNSA. CDR3 size: 13 residues. CDR3 in DNA: TGTGCCAGCAGCTTTGACAGGGAAGAGACCCAGTACTTC. It codes for CASSFDREETQYF.

This chain joins TRBV14 and TRBJ2-1; weak D call: TRBD1 (5 bases). This CDR3 is built from 13 residues. V gave up 5 bases and J gave up 4 bases, with 9 bases separating them. Germline-derived CDR1 and CDR2 are SGHDN and FVKESK. This CDR3 reads CASSRQGYNEQFF. The CDR3 nucleotides are TGTGCCAGCAGCAGGCAGGGTTACAATGAGCAGTTCTTC.

Only a few counts were recorded for this clone. The chain joins TRBV27 to TRBJ1-6; 7 bases fit TRBD1. This CDR3 comprises 15 residues. J gave up 2 bases and V 6 bases, and 4 bases lay outside the gene matches. CDR1 and CDR2 from the germline V gene are MNHEY and SMNVEV (reference sequence). This CDR3 is CASREDRPYNSPLHF. DNA for the CDR3: TGTGCCAGCAGGGAGGACAGGCCCTATAATTCACCCCTCCACTTT.

The V and J genes are TRBV18 and TRBJ1-3; D is possibly TRBD1 (6 bases). Germline CDR1 and CDR2: KGHSH and LQKENI. V lost 9 bases, J lost 0 bases, and 15 bases lay in between. The CDR3 sequence is 15 residues long. This chain's CDR3 is CASRDTELSGNTIYF. For the CDR3, the DNA is TGTGCCAGTCGGGACACCGAACTCTCTGGAAACACCATATATTTT.

This chain connects TRBV2 to TRBJ2-5; maybe TRBD2 (6 bases). The V gene lost 3 bases and the J gene lost 4 bases, with 12 bases spanning the gap. This CDR3 has 14 amino acids. CDR1 SNHLY and CDR2 FYNNEI come from the germline V gene. This chain's CDR3 is CASSEEGRGETQYF. CDR3 DNA sequence: TGTGCCAGCAGTGAGGAGGGGCGGGGAGAGACCCAGTACTTC.

The rearrangement links TRBV28 to TRBJ2-1; TRBD2 aligns across 11 bases. CDR1 and CDR2 (germline): MDHEN, SYDVKM. The CDR3 is 16 amino acids. V dropped 2 bases and J dropped 8; count of bases not matched to a gene: 8. As DNA, the CDR3 is TGTGCCAGCAGTTTACTGGCTAGCGGGAGGAAGGATGAGCAGTTCTTC. It codes for CASSLLASGRKDEQFF.

The rearrangement uses TRBV15 and TRBJ1-6; D is perhaps TRBD1 (6 bases). V was trimmed by 6 bases and J by 8 bases, leaving 11 bases between them. CDR1 is LNHNV, CDR2 YYDKDF, per germline (reference sequence). There are 13 residues in the CDR3. The CDR3 sequence is CATRQGGDSPLHF. CDR3 bases: TGTGCCACCAGACAGGGTGGAGATTCACCCCTCCACTTT.

This chain uses TRBV5-1 with TRBJ1-2; 9 nucleotides align to TRBD1. The V and J ends lost 4 bases and 2 bases, in that order; junction bases with no gene match: 3. Germline V gene data show CDR1 as SGHRS and CDR2 as YFSETQ. The CDR3 covers 14 residues. The CDR3 sequence is CASSDGQGNYGYTF. CDR3 in DNA: TGCGCCAGCAGCGACGGACAGGGGAACTATGGCTACACCTTC.

The chain joins TRBV7-9 to TRBJ2-5, with D possibly being TRBD1 (6 bases). This CDR3 contains 15 residues. The V end was cut by 6 bases, the J end by 2 bases, with 16 bases between. Germline V lookup: CDR1 SEHNR, CDR2 FQNEAQ (reference sequence). The CDR3 DNA is TGTGCCAGCAGTGAGGAGACAGGAGCACAAGAGACCCAGTACTTC. Protein sequence: CASSEETGAQETQYF.

CDR3: CASSQQETQYF. In nucleotides, the CDR3 is TGTGCCAGCAGTCAACAAGAGACCCAGTACTTC. The chain joins TRBV12-3 or TRBV12-4 to TRBJ2-5; D gene uncertain. There are 11 residues in the CDR3. V gave up 5 bases and J gave up 2 bases, with 3 bases separating them.

This clone was observed a few times. The same CDR3 is also encoded by other DNA sequences in this sample. V gene TRBV28 combines with J gene TRBJ1-2, with TRBD1 as a possible D gene (5 bases). V shed 6 bases and J shed 0 bases, with 8 bases lying between them. Per germline, CDR1 MDHEN and CDR2 SYDVKM. This CDR3 has 13 residues. Here the CDR3 reads CASRETANYGYTF. CDR3 DNA: TGTGCCAGCAGAGAGACAGCTAACTATGGCTACACCTTC.

CDR3 amino acids: CASSRTGTSGSYEQYF. In DNA form, the CDR3 reads TGTGCCAGTAGCAGGACTGGGACTAGCGGGAGTTACGAGCAGTACTTC. The gene calls are TRBV19 and TRBJ2-7, with 14 positions matching TRBD2. Germline V CDR1 and CDR2: LNHDA, SQIVND (reference sequence). The junction had 8 bases not matched to a gene; V was cut back by 6 bases and J by 4 bases. CDR3 length equals 16 residues.

The chain combines TRBV7-2 with TRBJ2-5; D not certain. CDR1 is SGHTA and CDR2 is FQGNSA in the germline V gene. With 5 bases removed from V and 7 bases from J, the gap between germline ends came to 11 bases. CDR3 length: 12 amino acids. This CDR3 is CASSQYTGTQYF. In nucleotides, the CDR3 is TGTGCCAGCAGCCAATATACCGGGACCCAGTACTTC.

The V and J genes are TRBV28 and TRBJ1-5; D is possibly TRBD1 (5 bases). This CDR3 contains 16 residues. CDR1 is MDHEN, CDR2 SYDVKM, per germline. V lost 2 bases and J lost 5, with 16 bases in between. CDR3 sequence reads: CASSLLNDKGYQPQHF. The CDR3 DNA is TGTGCCAGCAGTTTACTTAATGACAAGGGGTATCAGCCCCAGCATTTT.

The chain links TRBV28 to TRBJ2-1; 8 nucleotides agree with TRBD2. This CDR3 spans 17 amino acids. Germline assignment: CDR1 MDHEN and CDR2 SYDVKM. V was pared by 3 bases and J by 5 bases, with 12 bases of the junction left unmatched. The CDR3 sequence is CASSFTGGGARNNEQFF. In nucleotides, the CDR3 is TGTGCCAGCAGTTTCACCGGGGGGGGAGCAAGGAACAATGAGCAGTTCTTC. The full variable domain, with the rest looked up from reference TRBV28 and TRBJ2-1, is DVKVTQSSRYLVKRTGEKVFLECVQDMDHENMFWYRQDPGLGLRLIYFSYDVKMKEKGDIPEGYSVSREKKERFSLILESASTNQTSMYLCASSFTGGGARNNEQFFGPGTRLTVL.

This rearrangement joins TRBV28 to TRBJ2-3; 7 nucleotides line up with TRBD2. Germline V gives CDR1 MDHEN, CDR2 SYDVKM. The CDR3 covers 17 residues. V lost 4 bases to trimming and J lost 1 base; unmatched junction nucleotides: 11. Here the CDR3 DNA reads TGTGCCAGCAGTTCCTCGGGTCGCGGGAGTGGCACAGATACGCAGTATTTT. This gives the protein CASSSSGRGSGTDTQYF.

A single count supports this clone. J is TRBJ2-1 and V is TRBV27; 10 bases align to TRBD2. V trimming: 5 bases; J trimming: 6 bases; junction bases outside the gene matches: 10. The length of the CDR3 is 16 residues. Germline V gene lookup returns CDR1 MNHEY and CDR2 SMNVEV (reference sequence). The CDR3 nucleotides read TGTGCCAGCAGTAAATTGATAGCGGGAGGAGTCAATGAGCAGTTCTTC. Residues: CASSKLIAGGVNEQFF.